A selection of T cell receptor beta chains follows, all from one sample in a study of blood T cell repertoires in COVID-19. Libraries were prepared by immunoSEQ multiplex PCR; TCRdb keeps only in-frame clonotypes and omits some of them. The sample yields more than 150,000 clones, 90% seen once. The sequenced material came from peripheral blood. These receptors were collected from a man aged 45 to 65 with acute or convalescent COVID-19. Both conserved end residues are part of each CDR3. The order of the fields is clone size, V gene, J gene, CDR3 length, D gene, CDR3 DNA, CDR3 protein. The D gene is left open where the match is weak. Not all rows give a size; the values are once, few, many and, for expanded clones, a class.

>once|TRBV9|TRBJ2-2|15|NA
TGTGCCAGCAGCGTAGGGGCTAGCCCAACCGGGGAGCTGTTTTTT
CASSVGASPTGELFF
>NA|TRBV15|TRBJ2-7|13|NA
TGTGCCACCAGCAGAGATGAAGGGGACGAGCAGTACTTC
CATSRDEGDEQYF
>NA|TRBV7-2|TRBJ1-5|15|TRBD1
TGTGCCAGCAGCTCCGGACAGGGGTTCGATCAGCCCCAGCATTTT
CASSSGQGFDQPQHF
>NA|TRBV20-1|TRBJ2-7|15|NA
TGCAGTGCTAGTAGGCCCCAGGGAACTTCCTACGAGCAGTACTTC
CSASRPQGTSYEQYF
>NA|TRBV27|TRBJ1-4|16|TRBD1
TGTGCCAGCAGTTCTCCCACGACAGGGGGTTATGAAAAACTGTTTTTT
CASSSPTTGGYEKLFF
>NA|TRBV2|TRBJ2-7|12|NA
TGTGCCAGCAGCGGGTTTCACTACGAGCAGTACTTC
CASSGFHYEQYF
>NA|TRBV2|TRBJ2-7|13|NA
TGTGCCAGCAGTGTAACGGTGACCTACGAGCAGTACTTC
CASSVTVTYEQYF
>NA|TRBV29-1|TRBJ1-1|14|NA
TGCAGCGTCCGCCAGGGAGGGAGAGGCACTGAAGCTTTCTTT
CSVRQGGRGTEAFF
>NA|TRBV19|TRBJ1-6|13|NA
TGTGCCAGTAGTCCCCCTCACAGAGCACCCCTCCACTTT
CASSPPHRAPLHF
>NA|TRBV12-3/TRBV12-4|TRBJ1-1|13|NA
TGTGCCAGCAGCTCTACAGGAGTCACTGAAGCTTTCTTT
CASSSTGVTEAFF
>NA|TRBV6-2/TRBV6-3|TRBJ1-5|13|TRBD1
TGTGCCAGCAGTGGGACAGGGGGTCAGCCCCAGCATTTT
CASSGTGGQPQHF
>NA|TRBV6-6|TRBJ2-1|12|NA
TGTGCCAGCAAGGGGGGGTCTCAGTCACAGTTCTTC
CASKGGSQSQFF
>NA|TRBV7-2|TRBJ2-1|16|NA
TGTGCCAGCAGCTTAGTGGGGCGGAGTGATTACAATGAGCAGTTCTTC
CASSLVGRSDYNEQFF
>NA|TRBV21-1|TRBJ2-3|15|NA
TGTGCCAGCAGCAAAGGGGGCAGGGGGCCGGATACGCAGTATTTT
CASSKGGRGPDTQYF
>NA|TRBV15|TRBJ2-1|16|TRBD2
TGTGCCACCAGCAGAGGTCCGGGAGGGCCTGGGAATGAGCAGTTCTTC
CATSRGPGGPGNEQFF
>NA|TRBV3-1/TRBV3-2|TRBJ2-5|20|TRBD2
TGTGCCAGCAGCCAAGATCCCCAAGATCCAACTAGCGGGGGAGTGGAGACCCAGTACTTC
CASSQDPQDPTSGGVETQYF